The clone carrying this T cell receptor beta chain was picked up many times. Its specificity is not known. The CDR3 goes on 3 residues after the read ends, and that part is filled in from the germline J gene. Heparinized whole blood, 5 to 8 ml, came from each donor. The CDR3 is 13 residues long. Germline V gene sequence: CDR1 KGHSH, CDR2 LQKENI. V shed 3 bases and J shed 8 bases, with 8 bases lying between them. Profiling relied on immunoSEQ multiplex PCR, and the TCRdb table lists in-frame clones only, not all of them. This sample shows some 43,000 clones and no singletons; 2% to 2.5% rests with the ten largest. This entry belongs to a study of T cell clonality in common variable immunodeficiency. Study-level findings and limits: In common variable immunodeficiency, TCR beta chains reportedly carried fewer deletions and N-nucleotide insertions.

The TCR comes from a person aged 18 to 75 in good health. Sequences were obtained from peripheral blood mononuclear cells. The chain has TRBV18 and TRBJ1-6; no clear D gene. The covered CDR3 bases are TGTGCCAGCTCACCGGACGGGGATTCACCC. This codes for CASSPDGDSP. The whole CDR3 is CASSPDGDSPLHF.